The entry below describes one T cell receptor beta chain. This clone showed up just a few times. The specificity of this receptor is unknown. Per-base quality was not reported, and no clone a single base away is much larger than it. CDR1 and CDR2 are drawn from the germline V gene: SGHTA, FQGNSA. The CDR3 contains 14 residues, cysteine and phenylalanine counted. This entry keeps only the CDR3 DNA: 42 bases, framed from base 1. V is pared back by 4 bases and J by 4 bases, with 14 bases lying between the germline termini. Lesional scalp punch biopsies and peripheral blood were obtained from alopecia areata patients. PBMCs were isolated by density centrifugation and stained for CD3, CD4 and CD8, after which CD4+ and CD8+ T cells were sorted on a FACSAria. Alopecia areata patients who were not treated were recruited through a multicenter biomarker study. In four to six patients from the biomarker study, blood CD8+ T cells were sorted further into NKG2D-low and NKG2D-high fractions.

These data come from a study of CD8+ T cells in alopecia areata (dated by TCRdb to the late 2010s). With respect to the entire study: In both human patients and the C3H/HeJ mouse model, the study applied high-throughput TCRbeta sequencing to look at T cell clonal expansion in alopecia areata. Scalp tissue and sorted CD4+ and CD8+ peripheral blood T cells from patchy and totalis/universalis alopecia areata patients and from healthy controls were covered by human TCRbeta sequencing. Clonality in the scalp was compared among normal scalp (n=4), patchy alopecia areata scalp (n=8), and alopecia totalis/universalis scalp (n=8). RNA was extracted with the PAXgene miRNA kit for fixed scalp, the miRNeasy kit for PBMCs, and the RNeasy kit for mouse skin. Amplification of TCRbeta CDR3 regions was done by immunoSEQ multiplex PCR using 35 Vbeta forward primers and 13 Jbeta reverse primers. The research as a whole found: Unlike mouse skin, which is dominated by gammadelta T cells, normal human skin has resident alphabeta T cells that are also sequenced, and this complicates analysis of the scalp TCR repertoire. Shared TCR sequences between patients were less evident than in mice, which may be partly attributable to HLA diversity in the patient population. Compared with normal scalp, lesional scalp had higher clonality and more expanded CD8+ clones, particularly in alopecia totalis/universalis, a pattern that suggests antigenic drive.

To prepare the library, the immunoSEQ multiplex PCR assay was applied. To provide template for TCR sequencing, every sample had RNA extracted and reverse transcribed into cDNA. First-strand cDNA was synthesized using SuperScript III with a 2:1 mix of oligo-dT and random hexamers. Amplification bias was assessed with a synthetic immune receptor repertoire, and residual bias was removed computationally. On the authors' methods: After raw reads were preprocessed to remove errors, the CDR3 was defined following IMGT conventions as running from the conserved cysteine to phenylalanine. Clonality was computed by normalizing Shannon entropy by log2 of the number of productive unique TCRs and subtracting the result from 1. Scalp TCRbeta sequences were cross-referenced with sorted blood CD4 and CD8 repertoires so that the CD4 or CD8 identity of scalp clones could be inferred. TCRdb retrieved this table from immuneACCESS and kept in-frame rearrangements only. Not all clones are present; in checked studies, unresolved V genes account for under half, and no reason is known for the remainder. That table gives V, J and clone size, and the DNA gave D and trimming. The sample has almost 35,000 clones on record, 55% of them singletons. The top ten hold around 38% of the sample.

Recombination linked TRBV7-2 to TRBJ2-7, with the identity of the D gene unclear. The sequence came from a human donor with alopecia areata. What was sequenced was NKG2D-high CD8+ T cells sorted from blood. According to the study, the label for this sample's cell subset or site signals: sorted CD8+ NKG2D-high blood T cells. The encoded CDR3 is CASSSDGVLYEQYF. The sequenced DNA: TGTGCCAGCAGCTCCGATGGGGTACTGTACGAGCAGTACTTC.